Following are 14 T cell receptor beta chains from one sample sequenced in a study of STAT3 mutations in large granular lymphocyte leukemia. Broader study findings: At least one immunodominant TCR beta clonotype appeared in every T-cell large granular lymphocyte leukemia patient.

Repertoires were generated with immunoSEQ multiplex PCR, while TCRdb's copy carries only in-frame clones and drops some. The profile shows some 25,000 clones, 85% to 95% of them singletons. No cognate antigen is known for these TCRs. Sequencing was performed on peripheral blood mononuclear cells. These receptors originate from a man aged 40-55 years with T-cell large granular lymphocyte leukemia. Some clones in this sample may be carry-over from other donors' samples.

The chain links TRBV7-9 to TRBJ1-2; D may be TRBD1 (5 bases). CDR1 is SEHNR and CDR2 is FQNEAQ in the germline V gene (reference sequence). V was cut by 8 bases and J by 3 bases, with 13 bases left in between. CDR3 length equals 13 residues. The chain's CDR3 is CASSQQAYYGYTF. CDR3 in DNA: TGTGCCAGCTCTCAACAGGCCTACTATGGCTACACCTTC.

The chain employs TRBV5-1 and TRBJ2-7; TRBD1 matches at 10 bases. The CDR3 is 15 amino acids. The germline gives CDR1 SGHRS, CDR2 YFSETQ. V lost 0 bases to trimming and J lost 5 bases; unmatched junction nucleotides: 5. The CDR3 loop reads CASSLGGTGAHEQYF. CDR3 sequence (DNA): TGCGCCAGCAGCTTGGGAGGGACAGGGGCTCACGAGCAGTACTTC.

In DNA, the CDR3 is TGTGCCAGCAGCTATATGAGGGAACCCTACAATGAGCAGTTCTTC. Translated, it gives CASSYMREPYNEQFF. The chain links TRBV5-8 to TRBJ2-1; possibly TRBD2 for D (5 bases). V was trimmed by 3 bases and J by 2 bases, leaving 12 bases between them. Germline V gene sequence: CDR1 SGHTS, CDR2 YDEGEE. This CDR3 comprises 15 residues.

The chain has TRBV6-5 and TRBJ2-7; 10 bases match TRBD1. J lost 7 bases, V lost 8 bases, and 8 bases had no gene match. Germline V gene sequence: CDR1 MNHEY, CDR2 SVGAGI. This CDR3 is built from 13 residues. CDR3 amino acids: CASSGTGAWEQYF. CDR3 sequence (DNA): TGTGCCAGCTCCGGGACAGGGGCATGGGAGCAGTACTTC.

The chain recombines TRBV18 with TRBJ2-7; 7 nucleotides agree with TRBD2. V was clipped by 3 bases and J by 3 bases; unmatched bases: 8. Germline V gene lookup returns CDR1 KGHSH and CDR2 LQKENI. The CDR3 covers 15 residues. The CDR3 DNA reads as TGTGCCAGCTCACCCCCGATGGGAGGGGACTACGAGCAGTACTTC. Encoded protein: CASSPPMGGDYEQYF.

V is TRBV4-1 and J is TRBJ2-2; 9 nucleotides match TRBD1. J gave up 1 base and V 8 bases, and 5 bases lay outside the gene matches. This CDR3 is 15 amino acids long. CDR1 and CDR2 from the germline V gene are MGHRA and YSYEKL. CDR3 sequence: CASAGTGLNTGELFF. The CDR3 DNA is TGCGCCAGCGCCGGGACAGGGCTGAACACCGGGGAGCTGTTTTTT.

V usage is TRBV7-3 and J usage is TRBJ2-1; a possible D gene is TRBD2 (5 bases). Germline V lookup: CDR1 SGHTA, CDR2 FQGTGA. The CDR3 consists of 13 residues. Trimming shortened V by 5 bases and J by 9 bases, and 14 bases separated the two germline ends. The CDR3 DNA sequence: TGTGCCAGCAGCGCCCAAATAGGAGGTGAGCAGTTCTTC. It yields the protein CASSAQIGGEQFF. The full variable domain, completed using reference TRBV7-3 and TRBJ2-1, is GAGVSQTPSNKVTEKGKYVELRCDPISGHTALYWYRQSLGQGPEFLIYFQGTGAADDSGLPNDRFFAVRPEGSVSTLKIQRTERGDSAVYLCASSAQIGGEQFFGPGTRLTVL.

This rearrangement joins TRBV5-1 to TRBJ1-1; TRBD1 agrees at 8 bases. J lost 6 bases, V lost 6 bases, and 10 bases had no gene match. Germline CDR1 reads SGHRS; CDR2 reads YFSETQ. This CDR3 has 14 amino acids. CDR3 protein: CASNPPGGASEAFF. The CDR3 nucleotides read TGCGCCAGCAACCCACCAGGGGGCGCCTCTGAAGCTTTCTTT.

V usage is TRBV5-1 and J usage is TRBJ1-5; 9 bases align to TRBD1. The CDR3 is 16 amino acids. After removal of 3 bases from V and 4 bases from J, the junction contained 8 bases not matched to a gene. Germline CDR1 SGHRS, CDR2 YFSETQ. The CDR3 region is CASSYGTGTGNQPQHF. The CDR3 DNA reads as TGCGCCAGCAGCTATGGGACAGGGACTGGTAATCAGCCCCAGCATTTT.

This chain joins TRBV5-1 and TRBJ2-1; either TRBD1 or TRBD2 may supply D (5 bases each). The CDR3 is made up of 17 amino acids. Germline V CDR1 and CDR2: SGHRS, YFSETQ. V lost 0 bases and J lost 4, with 17 bases in between. CDR3 amino acids: CASSLALTTKGYNEQFF. In nucleotides, the CDR3 is TGCGCCAGCAGCTTGGCCCTGACGACTAAGGGGTACAATGAGCAGTTCTTC.

This clone was detected a few times. V gene TRBV6-5 combines with J gene TRBJ2-2; TRBD2 might be the D (5 bases). V shed 0 bases and J shed 7 bases, with 9 bases lying between them. The CDR3 extends over 14 amino acids. Per germline, CDR1 MNHEY and CDR2 SVGAGI. The CDR3 region has the DNA TGTGCCAGCAGTTACTCGAGGGCGCGCGGGGAGCTGTTTTTT. Translated: CASSYSRARGELFF.

The J gene is TRBJ2-5, the V gene TRBV15, with D hard to call. Germline CDR1 is LNHNV and CDR2 is YYDKDF (reference sequence). Deletions cut 2 bases from V and 3 bases from J, with 10 bases between. The CDR3 loop spans 14 amino acids. The CDR3 DNA reads as TGTGCCACCAGCAGAAACAGAATGGAAGAGACCCAGTACTTC. Translating it yields CATSRNRMEETQYF.

The J gene is TRBJ2-7, the V gene TRBV6-5; no reliable D call. The ends were cut back, 0 bases at V and 0 bases at J, with 6 bases in the middle. There are 14 residues in the CDR3. The germline V gene encodes CDR1 MNHEY and CDR2 SVGAGI. The CDR3 loop reads CASSYSGSSYEQYF. The CDR3 DNA sequence: TGTGCCAGCAGTTACTCCGGCAGCTCCTACGAGCAGTACTTC.

The rearrangement links TRBV7-2 to TRBJ1-2; weak D call: TRBD1 (5 bases). The germline V gene encodes CDR1 SGHTA and CDR2 FQGNSA. The CDR3 is made up of 15 amino acids. V was trimmed by 7 bases and J by 0 bases, leaving 15 bases between them. CDR3 nucleotides: TGTGCCAGCACCCCGTGGAGGGGAGCTAACTATGGCTACACCTTC. Translating gives CASTPWRGANYGYTF.